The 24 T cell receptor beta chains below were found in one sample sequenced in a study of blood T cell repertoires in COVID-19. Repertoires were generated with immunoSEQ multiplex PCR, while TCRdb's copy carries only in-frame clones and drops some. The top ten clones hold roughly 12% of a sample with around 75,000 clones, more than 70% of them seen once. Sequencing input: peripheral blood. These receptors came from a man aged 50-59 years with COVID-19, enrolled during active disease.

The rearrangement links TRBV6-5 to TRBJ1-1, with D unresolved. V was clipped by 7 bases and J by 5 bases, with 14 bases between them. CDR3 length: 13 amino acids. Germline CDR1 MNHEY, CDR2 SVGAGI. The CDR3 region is CASKNLGGTEAFF. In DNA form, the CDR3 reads TGTGCCAGCAAGAACCTCGGAGGGACTGAAGCTTTCTTT.

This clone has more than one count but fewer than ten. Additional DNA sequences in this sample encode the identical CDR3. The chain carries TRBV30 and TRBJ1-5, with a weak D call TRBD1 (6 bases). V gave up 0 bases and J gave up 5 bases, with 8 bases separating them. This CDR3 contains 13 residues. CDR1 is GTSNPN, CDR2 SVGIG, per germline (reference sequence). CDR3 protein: CAWSVGGDQPQHF. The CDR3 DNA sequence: TGTGCCTGGAGTGTAGGGGGAGATCAGCCCCAGCATTTT.

The CDR3 DNA is TGCGCCAGCAGGGGCTCCGGGACTAGCGGGAGATTTTCCTACGAGCAGTACTTC. Translated: CASRGSGTSGRFSYEQYF. This sequence joins TRBV10-2 and TRBJ2-7; 14 bases agree with TRBD2. With 6 bases clipped from V and 1 base from J, the junction kept 11 bases outside the gene matches. The CDR3 is 18 residues long. Germline V CDR1 and CDR2: WSHSY, SAAADI.

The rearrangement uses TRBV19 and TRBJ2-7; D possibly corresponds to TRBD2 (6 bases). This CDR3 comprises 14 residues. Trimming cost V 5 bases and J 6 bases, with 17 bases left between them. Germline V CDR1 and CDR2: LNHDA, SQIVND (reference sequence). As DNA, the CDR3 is TGTGCCAGTAGTCACCCCGGGGGTAGGTCCGAGCAGTACTTC. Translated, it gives CASSHPGGRSEQYF.

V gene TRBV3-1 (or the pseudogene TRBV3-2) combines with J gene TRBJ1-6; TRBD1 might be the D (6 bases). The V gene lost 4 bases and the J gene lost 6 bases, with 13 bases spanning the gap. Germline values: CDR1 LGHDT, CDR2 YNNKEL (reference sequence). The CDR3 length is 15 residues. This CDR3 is CASSPRGALNSPLHF. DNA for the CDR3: TGTGCCAGCAGCCCCCGGGGGGCACTTAATTCACCCCTCCACTTT.

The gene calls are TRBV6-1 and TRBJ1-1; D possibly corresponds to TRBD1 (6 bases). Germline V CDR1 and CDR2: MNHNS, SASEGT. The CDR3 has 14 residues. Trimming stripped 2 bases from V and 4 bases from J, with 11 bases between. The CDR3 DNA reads TGTGCCAGCAGTGAAAGAGGGGACACCACTGAAGCTTTCTTT. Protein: CASSERGDTTEAFF.

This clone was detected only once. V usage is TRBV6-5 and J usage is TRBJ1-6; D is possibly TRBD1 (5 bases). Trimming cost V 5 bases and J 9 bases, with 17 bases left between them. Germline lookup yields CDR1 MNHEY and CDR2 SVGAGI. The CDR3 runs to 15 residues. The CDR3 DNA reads TGTGCCAGCAGTCCGAGACAGCGCCTTAGTTCACCCCTCCACTTT. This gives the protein CASSPRQRLSSPLHF.

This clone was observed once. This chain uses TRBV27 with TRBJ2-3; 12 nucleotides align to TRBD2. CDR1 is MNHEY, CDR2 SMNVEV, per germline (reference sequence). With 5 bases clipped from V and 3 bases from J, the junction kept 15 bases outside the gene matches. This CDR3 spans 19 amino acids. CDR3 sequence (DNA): TGTGCCAGCAGTCCCATCCCACCGGGACTAGCGGGTGGAACAGATACGCAGTATTTT. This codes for CASSPIPPGLAGGTDTQYF.

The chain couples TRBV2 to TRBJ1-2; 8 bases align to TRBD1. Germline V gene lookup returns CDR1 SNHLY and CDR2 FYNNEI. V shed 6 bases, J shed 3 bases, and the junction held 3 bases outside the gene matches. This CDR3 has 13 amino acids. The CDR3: CASSTQGDYGYTF. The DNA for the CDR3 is TGTGCCAGCAGCACACAGGGGGACTATGGCTACACCTTC.

The CDR3 nucleotides read TGCAGTGCCCCGGAGTTTCAGACGCAGTATTTT. It is translated as CSAPEFQTQYF. The V gene is TRBV20-1, the J gene TRBJ2-3; D not resolved. This CDR3 spans 11 amino acids. V lost 6 bases and J lost 9, with 13 bases in between. In germline, CDR1 is DFQATT, CDR2 SNEGSKA (reference sequence).

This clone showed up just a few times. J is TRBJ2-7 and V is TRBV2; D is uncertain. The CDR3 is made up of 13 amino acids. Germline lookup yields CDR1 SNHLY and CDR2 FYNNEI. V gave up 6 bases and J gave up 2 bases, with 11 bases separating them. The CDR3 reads CASRGPLTYEQYF. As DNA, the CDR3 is TGTGCCAGCAGGGGCCCACTGACCTACGAGCAGTACTTC.

The CDR3 is CASSTGLAATYEQYF. CDR3 nucleotide sequence: TGCGCCAGCAGCACCGGACTAGCGGCCACCTACGAGCAGTACTTC. V is TRBV5-1 and J is TRBJ2-7; 10 positions match TRBD2. Losses at the gene ends were 4 bases for V and 2 bases for J; bases not matched to a gene: 6. The CDR3 has 15 amino acids. The germline CDR1 and CDR2 sequences are SGHRS and YFSETQ. Looking up the rest from reference TRBV5-1 and TRBJ2-7 gives the full variable domain: KAGVTQTPRYLIKTRGQQVTLSCSPISGHRSVSWYQQTPGQGLQFLFEYFSETQRNKGNFPGRFSGRQFSNSRSEMNVSTLELGDSALYLCASSTGLAATYEQYFGPGTRLTVT.

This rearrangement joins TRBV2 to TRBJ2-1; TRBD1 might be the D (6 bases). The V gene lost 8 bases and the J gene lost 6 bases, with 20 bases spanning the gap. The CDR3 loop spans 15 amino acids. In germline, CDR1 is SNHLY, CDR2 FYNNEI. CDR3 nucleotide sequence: TGTGCCAGCGCTACCGGGACAATCATCTTCAATGAGCAGTTCTTC. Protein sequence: CASATGTIIFNEQFF.

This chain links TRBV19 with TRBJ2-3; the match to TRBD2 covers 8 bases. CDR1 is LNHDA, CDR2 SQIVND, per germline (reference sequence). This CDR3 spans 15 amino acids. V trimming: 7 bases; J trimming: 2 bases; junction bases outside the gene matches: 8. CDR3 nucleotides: TGTGCCAGTAAAGGACTAGCAGGGGCCACAGATACGCAGTATTTT. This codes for CASKGLAGATDTQYF.

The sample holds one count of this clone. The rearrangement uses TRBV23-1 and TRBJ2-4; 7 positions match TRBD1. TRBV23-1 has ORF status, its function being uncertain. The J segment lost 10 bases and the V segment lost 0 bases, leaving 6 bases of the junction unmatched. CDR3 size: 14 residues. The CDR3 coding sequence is TGCGCCAGCAGTCAATCGAGGGACAGAAGAATTCAGTACTTC. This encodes CASSQSRDRRIQYF.

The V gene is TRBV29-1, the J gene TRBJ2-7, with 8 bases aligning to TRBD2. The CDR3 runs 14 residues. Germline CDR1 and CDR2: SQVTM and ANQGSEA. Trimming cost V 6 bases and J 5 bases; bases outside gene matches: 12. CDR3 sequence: CSVRIGGGPHEQYF. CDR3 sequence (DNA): TGCAGCGTACGGATCGGGGGGGGCCCCCACGAGCAGTACTTC.

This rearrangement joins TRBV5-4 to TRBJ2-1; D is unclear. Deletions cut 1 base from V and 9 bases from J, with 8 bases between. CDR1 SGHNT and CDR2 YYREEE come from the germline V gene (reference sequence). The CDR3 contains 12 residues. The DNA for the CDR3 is TGTGCCAGCAGCTTGCCGCGAGGTGAGCAGTTCTTC. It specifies CASSLPRGEQFF.

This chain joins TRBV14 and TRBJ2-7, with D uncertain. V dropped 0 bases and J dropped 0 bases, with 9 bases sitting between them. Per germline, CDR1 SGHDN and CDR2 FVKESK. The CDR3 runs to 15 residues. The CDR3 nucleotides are TGTGCCAGCAGCCAAGAGGCCGTATACTCCTACGAGCAGTACTTC. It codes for CASSQEAVYSYEQYF. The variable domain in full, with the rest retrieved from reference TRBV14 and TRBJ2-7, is EAGVTQFPSHSVIEKGQTVTLRCDPISGHDNLYWYRRVMGKEIKFLLHFVKESKQDESGMPNNRFLAERTGGTYSTLKVQPAELEDSGVYFCASSQEAVYSYEQYFGPGTRLTVT.

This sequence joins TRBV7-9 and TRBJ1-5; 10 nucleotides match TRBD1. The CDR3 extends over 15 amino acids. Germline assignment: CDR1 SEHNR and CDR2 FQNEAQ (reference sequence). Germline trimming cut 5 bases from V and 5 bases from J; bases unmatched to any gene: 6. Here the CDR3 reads CASSRGTGDYQPQHF. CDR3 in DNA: TGTGCCAGCAGCCGGGGGACAGGGGATTATCAGCCCCAGCATTTT.

In DNA, the CDR3 is TGTGCCAGCAGCACAGGGAATCAGCCCCAGCATTTT. Translating gives CASSTGNQPQHF. The chain joins TRBV7-8 to TRBJ1-5; TRBD1 is a possible D gene (6 bases). The CDR3 runs to 12 residues. The germline V gene has CDR1 SGHVS and CDR2 FQNEAQ. Between the trimmed V and J ends, which lost 5 bases and 4 bases, there was a span of 6 bases.

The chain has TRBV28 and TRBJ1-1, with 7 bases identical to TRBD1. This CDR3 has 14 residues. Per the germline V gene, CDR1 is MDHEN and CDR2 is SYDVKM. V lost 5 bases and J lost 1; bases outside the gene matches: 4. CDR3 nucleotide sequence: TGTGCCAGCAGTCTAGGGGGCCAGAACACTGAAGCTTTCTTT. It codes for CASSLGGQNTEAFF. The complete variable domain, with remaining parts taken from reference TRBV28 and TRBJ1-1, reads DVKVTQSSRYLVKRTGEKVFLECVQDMDHENMFWYRQDPGLGLRLIYFSYDVKMKEKGDIPEGYSVSREKKERFSLILESASTNQTSMYLCASSLGGQNTEAFFGQGTRLTVV.

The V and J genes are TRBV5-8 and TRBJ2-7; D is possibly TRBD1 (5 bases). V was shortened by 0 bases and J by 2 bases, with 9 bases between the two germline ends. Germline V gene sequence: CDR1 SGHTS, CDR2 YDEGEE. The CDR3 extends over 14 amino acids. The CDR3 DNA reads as TGTGCCAGCAGCTTGGGACAGCTAACCTACGAGCAGTACTTC. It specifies CASSLGQLTYEQYF.

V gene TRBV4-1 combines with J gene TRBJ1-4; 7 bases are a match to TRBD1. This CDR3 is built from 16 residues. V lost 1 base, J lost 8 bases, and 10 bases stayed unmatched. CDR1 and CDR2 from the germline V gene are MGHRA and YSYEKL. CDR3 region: CASSQVTNRGAEKLFF. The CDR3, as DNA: TGCGCCAGCAGCCAAGTAACTAACAGGGGAGCCGAAAAACTGTTTTTT.

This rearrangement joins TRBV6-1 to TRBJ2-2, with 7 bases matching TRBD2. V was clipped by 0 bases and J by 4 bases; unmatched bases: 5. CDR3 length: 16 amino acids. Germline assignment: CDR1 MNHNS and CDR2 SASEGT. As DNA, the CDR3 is TGTGCCAGCAGTGAAGCTAGCCTAGCGGTCACCGGGGAGCTGTTTTTT. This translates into CASSEASLAVTGELFF.